The T cell receptor (beta chain) under discussion was sequenced for a study of blood T cell repertoires in COVID-19. Looking at the study overall: Specimens from acute and convalescent COVID-19 originated in the United States, Italy and Spain. Nucleic acid was either cDNA or gDNA, and it came from T cells, B-cell-depleted T cells, or PBMCs.

This table comes from immunoSEQ multiplex PCR, and its TCRdb copy is limited to in-frame clones, with some not included. Of roughly 250,000 clones in the sample, around four fifths were seen once. This CDR3 contains 16 residues. The V gene's germline CDR1 is SNHLY and CDR2 FYNNEI. Unmatched junction bases numbered 8, after V lost 2 bases and J lost 7 bases. This clone was observed once. V gene TRBV2 combines with J gene TRBJ1-6; 7 bases agree with TRBD1. This clonotype originated in a woman in her sixties with active or convalescent COVID-19. The sample was peripheral blood. CDR3 nucleotides: TGTGCCAGCAGTGAACTGGGACAGAGTATGAATTCACCCCTCCACTTT. This sequence encodes CASSELGQSMNSPLHF.